One sample yielded the 18 T cell receptor beta chains listed below, sequenced in a study of shared clonotypes between healthy human individuals. Using immunoSEQ multiplex PCR, the repertoire was profiled, and TCRdb retains in-frame clones only, with some absent. The sample consists of hundreds of thousands of clones, 95% to 98% of them appearing once. CD8 cells regarded as naive lacked CD45RO, were positively chosen for CCR7, and omitted terminally differentiated effector memory CD45RA+ cells. The specimen sequenced was naive CD8+ T cells sorted from blood. The receptors stem from a man aged 30 to 45 in good health.

In DNA form, the CDR3 reads TGTGCCAGTAGTATCCGGGACAGGGGCACTTACGAGCAGTACTTC. It yields the protein CASSIRDRGTYEQYF. The rearrangement uses TRBV19 and TRBJ2-7, with 10 bases fitting TRBD1. This CDR3 comprises 15 residues. V was clipped by 3 bases and J by 4 bases; unmatched bases: 6. The germline V gene encodes CDR1 LNHDA and CDR2 SQIVND (reference sequence). The variable domain in full, completed from reference TRBV19 and TRBJ2-7, reads DGGITQSPKYLFRKEGQNVTLSCEQNLNHDAMYWYRQDPGQGLRLIYYSQIVNDFQKGDIAEGYSVSREKKESFPLTVTSAQKNPTAFYLCASSIRDRGTYEQYFGPGTRLTVT.

Note on this clone: The same CDR3 can be traced to other DNA sequences in this sample. This chain uses TRBV4-3 with TRBJ2-7, with 11 positions matching TRBD2. The CDR3 runs 14 residues. Germline CDR1 is LGHNA and CDR2 is YSLEER. V lost 1 base, J lost 4 bases, and 0 bases stayed unmatched. Here the CDR3 DNA reads TGCGCCAGCAGCCAAGGACTAGCGGGATACGAGCAGTACTTC. Protein: CASSQGLAGYEQYF.

V and J are TRBV6-6 and TRBJ2-3; D is possibly TRBD2 (5 bases). The germline CDR1 and CDR2 sequences are MNHNY and SVGAGI (reference sequence). This CDR3 has 14 amino acids. V lost 7 bases to trimming and J lost 2 bases, with 13 bases between them. The CDR3 DNA reads TGTGCCAGCACCAAAGCGGCCTACACAGATACGCAGTATTTT. Translated, it gives CASTKAAYTDTQYF.

The chain joins TRBV11-2 to TRBJ2-3, with TRBD1 identical over 10 bases. After removal of 5 bases from V and 2 bases from J, the junction contained 7 bases not matched to a gene. The germline CDR1 and CDR2 sequences are SGHAT and FQNNGV. This CDR3 has 16 amino acids. This chain's CDR3 is CASSDWDRGSTDTQYF. The CDR3 nucleotides are TGTGCCAGCAGCGATTGGGACAGGGGTTCCACAGATACGCAGTATTTT.

This chain joins TRBV9 and TRBJ2-7; TRBD1 agrees at 9 bases. The CDR3 contains 16 residues. J lost 0 bases, V lost 4 bases, and 8 bases had no gene match. Germline V gene sequence: CDR1 SGDLS, CDR2 YYNGEE. The CDR3 reads CASSPWTGASSYEQYF. Written as DNA, the CDR3 is TGTGCCAGCAGCCCCTGGACAGGGGCTAGCTCCTACGAGCAGTACTTC.

The CDR3 spells CASRDNPAYEQYF. The CDR3 coding sequence is TGTGCCAGCAGGGATAACCCAGCCTACGAGCAGTACTTC. This rearrangement joins TRBV11-2 to TRBJ2-7, with D unresolved. CDR1 is SGHAT, CDR2 FQNNGV, per germline. The CDR3 extends over 13 amino acids. The V gene lost 6 bases and the J gene lost 2 bases, with 11 bases spanning the gap. The whole variable domain, remainder taken from reference TRBV11-2 and TRBJ2-7, is EAGVAQSPRYKIIEKRQSVAFWCNPISGHATLYWYQQILGQGPKLLIQFQNNGVVDDSQLPKDRFSAERLKGVDSTLKIQPAKLEDSAVYLCASRDNPAYEQYFGPGTRLTVT.

Here the CDR3 DNA reads TGCGCCAGCAGCGCAGGACTAGCGGGAGTTCTTCCAGATACGCAGTATTTT. Encoded protein: CASSAGLAGVLPDTQYF. V and J are TRBV5-1 and TRBJ2-3; TRBD2 matches 13 bases. V shed 4 bases, J shed 4 bases, and the junction held 9 bases outside the gene matches. The germline CDR1 and CDR2 sequences are SGHRS and YFSETQ. The CDR3 is 17 residues long.

The chain is built from TRBV28 and TRBJ2-7, with 8 bases aligning to TRBD2. V trimming: 2 bases; J trimming: 5 bases; junction bases outside the gene matches: 2. The CDR3 loop spans 13 amino acids. From germline, CDR1 is MDHEN and CDR2 SYDVKM. The CDR3 DNA is TGTGCCAGCAGTTTAGGACTAGCCGACGAGCAGTACTTC. Residues: CASSLGLADEQYF.

The V gene is TRBV11-2, the J gene TRBJ2-3, with 8 bases lining up with TRBD2. The trim removed 2 bases at V and 3 bases at J, leaving 4 bases unmatched. Germline CDR1 is SGHAT and CDR2 is FQNNGV. This CDR3 has 15 residues. The CDR3 here is CASSLFAGGTDTQYF. CDR3 bases: TGTGCCAGCAGCTTATTCGCGGGAGGTACAGATACGCAGTATTTT.

The V and J genes are TRBV27 and TRBJ1-2; the D is unclear. The CDR3 covers 15 residues. V lost 1 base and J lost 2, with 11 bases in between. The germline CDR1 and CDR2 sequences are MNHEY and SMNVEV (reference sequence). The CDR3 region has the DNA TGTGCCAGCAGTTTATTACGACCGCGAAACTATGGCTACACCTTC. Its translation is CASSLLRPRNYGYTF.

This chain connects TRBV7-2 to TRBJ2-1, with a possible D match to TRBD1 (6 bases). Germline V gives CDR1 SGHTA, CDR2 FQGNSA. CDR3 length: 17 amino acids. The V end lost 1 base, the J end lost 7 bases, and 20 bases lay between the germline ends. CDR3: CASSLVVWQGSGNEQFF. In DNA form, the CDR3 reads TGTGCCAGCAGCTTAGTAGTGTGGCAGGGGTCCGGGAATGAGCAGTTCTTC.

This chain joins TRBV7-3 and TRBJ2-2; D gene uncertain. Germline CDR1 and CDR2: SGHTA and FQGTGA. V gave up 2 bases and J gave up 0 bases, with 13 bases separating them. There are 17 residues in the CDR3. The CDR3 is CASSLPVGGPNTGELFF. CDR3 bases: TGTGCCAGCAGCTTACCAGTGGGCGGCCCGAACACCGGGGAGCTGTTTTTT.

The genes are TRBV9 and TRBJ2-6, with unresolved D. V lost 0 bases to trimming and J lost 2 bases, with 9 bases between them. Germline assignment: CDR1 SGDLS and CDR2 YYNGEE. The length of the CDR3 is 16 residues. CDR3 nucleotides: TGTGCCAGCAGCGTAGACTTGGCTACTGGGGCCAACGTCCTGACTTTC. This gives the protein CASSVDLATGANVLTF.

CDR3 sequence (DNA): TGTGCCAGCGGAATCGGGGGAGGACGCTACGAGCAGTACTTC. Translating it yields CASGIGGGRYEQYF. The chain carries TRBV27 and TRBJ2-7; tentatively, D is TRBD2 (6 bases). Trimming shortened V by 8 bases and J by 3 bases, and 17 bases separated the two germline ends. Germline values: CDR1 MNHEY, CDR2 SMNVEV (reference sequence). The CDR3 totals 14 residues.

The chain couples TRBV5-1 to TRBJ2-7, with TRBD2 matching over 10 bases. The CDR3 is 17 residues long. J was trimmed by 5 bases and V by 0 bases; bases with no gene match: 11. Germline V lookup: CDR1 SGHRS, CDR2 YFSETQ. The CDR3 spells CASSLAALRLAGDEQYF. The DNA of the CDR3 is TGCGCCAGCAGCTTGGCCGCTTTACGGCTAGCGGGAGACGAGCAGTACTTC.

The rearrangement links TRBV6-1 to TRBJ2-5; 7 nucleotides line up with TRBD1. The length of the CDR3 is 14 residues. The V gene end was trimmed by 1 base and the J gene end by 3 bases; junction bases not matched to a gene: 2. Germline assignment: CDR1 MNHNS and CDR2 SASEGT. The CDR3 loop is CASSEGQGKETQYF. DNA of the CDR3: TGTGCCAGCAGTGAAGGACAGGGCAAAGAGACCCAGTACTTC.

The chain carries TRBV29-1 and TRBJ2-7; 8 positions match TRBD1. This CDR3 has 14 residues. Losses at the gene ends were 2 bases for V and 2 bases for J; bases not matched to a gene: 5. Germline CDR1 is SQVTM and CDR2 is ANQGSEA. Written as DNA, the CDR3 is TGCAGCGTTGAAATAACAGGGGGGACCTACGAGCAGTACTTC. Its translation is CSVEITGGTYEQYF.

The chain has TRBV7-2 and TRBJ1-5, with 8 nucleotides matching TRBD1. V lost 1 base to trimming and J lost 7 bases; unmatched junction nucleotides: 9. The germline V gene has CDR1 SGHTA and CDR2 FQGNSA. CDR3 length: 16 amino acids. The CDR3: CASSLGPQGAGQPQHF. In nucleotides, the CDR3 is TGTGCCAGCAGCTTAGGACCTCAGGGGGCGGGACAGCCCCAGCATTTT.